These 16 T cell receptor beta chains were all obtained from the same sample, sequenced in a study of blood T cell repertoires in COVID-19. Some clones are missing from TCRdb's copy, which holds only in-frame ones; the method was immunoSEQ multiplex PCR. This sample has 61,000 or so clones, with roughly three quarters found just once. Input material: peripheral blood. These receptors were taken from a woman in her seventies with acute or convalescent COVID-19.

The chain employs TRBV11-3 and TRBJ2-3; 8 bases fit TRBD2. Germline assignment: CDR1 SGHNT and CDR2 YENEEA. V lost 4 bases to trimming and J lost 7 bases; unmatched junction nucleotides: 10. The CDR3 runs 15 residues. The CDR3 bases are TGTGCCAGCAGCTATGCGGGTAGCGGGGTAAATACGCAGTATTTT. It translates to CASSYAGSGVNTQYF.

V and J are TRBV28 and TRBJ1-5, with 9 bases aligning to TRBD1. V lost 7 bases, J lost 5 bases, and 12 bases stayed unmatched. Germline lookup yields CDR1 MDHEN and CDR2 SYDVKM. The CDR3 spans 16 residues. This CDR3 is CASIPAGQGRDQPQHF. CDR3 coding DNA: TGTGCCAGCATCCCGGCGGGACAGGGCAGGGATCAGCCCCAGCATTTT. Complete variable domain (other parts from reference TRBV28 and TRBJ1-5): DVKVTQSSRYLVKRTGEKVFLECVQDMDHENMFWYRQDPGLGLRLIYFSYDVKMKEKGDIPEGYSVSREKKERFSLILESASTNQTSMYLCASIPAGQGRDQPQHFGDGTRLSIL.

The rearrangement uses TRBV29-1 and TRBJ1-1; no definite D call. V was pared by 4 bases and J by 6 bases, with 6 bases between. CDR1 SQVTM and CDR2 ANQGSEA come from the germline V gene. This CDR3 is 10 amino acids long. The CDR3 sequence: CSVVISEAFF. The CDR3 DNA follows: TGCAGCGTTGTTATTTCTGAAGCTTTCTTT.

The chain employs TRBV6-5 and TRBJ1-4; 7 bases are shared with TRBD1. The CDR3 extends over 15 amino acids. J lost 5 bases, V lost 5 bases, and 8 bases had no gene match. Germline lookup yields CDR1 MNHEY and CDR2 SVGAGI. The CDR3 loop reads CASSPDPGGNEKLFF. CDR3 DNA: TGTGCCAGCAGTCCGGACCCAGGGGGGAATGAAAAACTGTTTTTT.

The gene calls are TRBV6-5 and TRBJ1-6, with no clear D. V lost 6 bases and J 5 bases, leaving 11 bases between the germline ends. From germline, CDR1 is MNHEY and CDR2 SVGAGI. CDR3 length equals 14 residues. CDR3 sequence: CASRVSINNSPLHF. The CDR3 region has the DNA TGTGCCAGCAGGGTCAGTATCAATAATTCACCCCTCCACTTT.

This CDR3 is CASSLNGGGAQETQYF. The CDR3 DNA follows: TGCGCCAGCAGCTTGAACGGCGGGGGGGCCCAAGAGACCCAGTACTTC. V usage is TRBV5-1 and J usage is TRBJ2-5, with TRBD2 identical over 9 bases. There are 16 residues in the CDR3. From germline, CDR1 is SGHRS and CDR2 YFSETQ. Germline trimming cut 1 base from V and 1 base from J; bases unmatched to any gene: 5.

The chain has TRBV30 and TRBJ2-2; D gene unclear. The CDR3 totals 20 residues. Germline CDR1 and CDR2: GTSNPN and SVGIG (reference sequence). The V and J ends lost 3 bases and 1 base respectively, with 27 bases between them. The CDR3 is CAWREIPDWIGFGNTGELFF. The CDR3 DNA is TGTGCCTGGAGGGAAATACCCGACTGGATTGGTTTCGGGAACACCGGGGAGCTGTTTTTT. The variable domain in full, with the rest retrieved from reference TRBV30 and TRBJ2-2, is SQTIHQWPATLVQPVGSPLSLECTVEGTSNPNLYWYRQAAGRGLQLLFYSVGIGQISSEVPQNLSASRPQDRQFILSSKKLLLSDSGFYLCAWREIPDWIGFGNTGELFFGEGSRLTVL.

The chain carries TRBV10-3 and TRBJ1-2; D unclear. Germline CDR1 and CDR2: ENHRY and SYGVKD. CDR3 size: 14 residues. The V end lost 3 bases, the J end lost 0 bases, and 8 bases lay between the germline ends. The DNA of the CDR3 is TGTGCCATCAGTGAACTACCAACTAACTATGGCTACACCTTC. It codes for CAISELPTNYGYTF.

The chain is built from TRBV11-2 and TRBJ2-3; 11 bases match TRBD2. The CDR3 has 16 amino acids. Unmatched junction bases numbered 5, after V lost 3 bases and J lost 3 bases. Germline V lookup: CDR1 SGHAT, CDR2 FQNNGV. The CDR3 reads CASSFSGGAFTDTQYF. In nucleotides, the CDR3 is TGTGCCAGCAGCTTTAGCGGGGGGGCTTTTACAGATACGCAGTATTTT. Full variable domain (rest looked up from reference TRBV11-2 and TRBJ2-3): EAGVAQSPRYKIIEKRQSVAFWCNPISGHATLYWYQQILGQGPKLLIQFQNNGVVDDSQLPKDRFSAERLKGVDSTLKIQPAKLEDSAVYLCASSFSGGAFTDTQYFGPGTRLTVL.

CDR3 sequence (DNA): TGCGCCAGCAGAGCCTCAACAGGGAACACTGAAGCTTTCTTT. Its translation is CASRASTGNTEAFF. This chain uses TRBV5-1 with TRBJ1-1, with D tentatively TRBD1 (5 bases). The CDR3 is 14 residues long. The V and J ends lost 5 bases and 1 base respectively, with 12 bases between them. CDR1 SGHRS and CDR2 YFSETQ come from the germline V gene.

This chain joins TRBV2 and TRBJ2-3, with 9 nucleotides matching TRBD2. The length of the CDR3 is 14 residues. J lost 5 bases, V lost 8 bases, and 8 bases had no gene match. CDR1 SNHLY and CDR2 FYNNEI come from the germline V gene. The CDR3 DNA follows: TGTGCCAGCGGGCGCGGGGGGGCCGGAGATACGCAGTATTTT. Its translation is CASGRGGAGDTQYF.

CDR3: CASREGGYTEAFF. The CDR3 DNA reads TGTGCCAGTCGTGAGGGAGGGTACACTGAAGCTTTCTTT. The chain uses TRBV6-4 and TRBJ1-1; no reliable D call. The CDR3 spans 13 residues. The V end lost 9 bases, the J end lost 3 bases, and 14 bases lay between the germline ends. From germline, CDR1 is MRHNA and CDR2 SNTAGT.

The chain carries TRBV30 and TRBJ2-2; D is possibly TRBD2 (6 bases). Germline CDR1 and CDR2: GTSNPN and SVGIG (reference sequence). V was clipped by 2 bases and J by 7 bases, with 14 bases between them. The CDR3 runs to 14 residues. The CDR3 here is CAWSRLGRIGELFF. Here the CDR3 DNA reads TGTGCCTGGAGTCGGTTGGGGAGGATCGGGGAGCTGTTTTTT. Based on the CDR3 plus reference TRBV30 and TRBJ2-2, the full variable domain is SQTIHQWPATLVQPVGSPLSLECTVEGTSNPNLYWYRQAAGRGLQLLFYSVGIGQISSEVPQNLSASRPQDRQFILSSKKLLLSDSGFYLCAWSRLGRIGELFFGEGSRLTVL.

The chain is built from TRBV28 and TRBJ2-7; D might be TRBD1 (5 bases). CDR1 is MDHEN, CDR2 SYDVKM, per germline. V lost 8 bases and J lost 0, with 11 bases in between. This CDR3 region has 13 residues. In DNA form, the CDR3 reads TGTGCCAGCTCGAGACAGAGCTCCTACGAGCAGTACTTC. This gives the protein CASSRQSSYEQYF. The full variable domain, completed using reference TRBV28 and TRBJ2-7, is DVKVTQSSRYLVKRTGEKVFLECVQDMDHENMFWYRQDPGLGLRLIYFSYDVKMKEKGDIPEGYSVSREKKERFSLILESASTNQTSMYLCASSRQSSYEQYFGPGTRLTVT.

The rearrangement joins TRBV19 to TRBJ2-2; 8 nucleotides agree with TRBD1. The trim removed 8 bases at V and 4 bases at J, leaving 6 bases unmatched. This CDR3 is built from 14 residues. CDR1 LNHDA and CDR2 SQIVND come from the germline V gene (reference sequence). The CDR3 sequence: CASSDRVPTGELFF. CDR3 DNA: TGTGCCAGTTCGGACAGGGTGCCCACCGGGGAGCTGTTTTTT. Full variable domain (remainder filled in from reference TRBV19 and TRBJ2-2): DGGITQSPKYLFRKEGQNVTLSCEQNLNHDAMYWYRQDPGQGLRLIYYSQIVNDFQKGDIAEGYSVSREKKESFPLTVTSAQKNPTAFYLCASSDRVPTGELFFGEGSRLTVL.

The chain employs TRBV20-1 and TRBJ2-1, with D possibly TRBD1 on 6 matching bases. CDR3 length: 14 amino acids. Germline CDR1 and CDR2: DFQATT and SNEGSKA (reference sequence). V gave up 4 bases and J gave up 2 bases, with 12 bases separating them. The CDR3 bases are TGCAGTGCTAATGACGAGGGGGCCTACAATGAGCAGTTCTTC. This sequence encodes CSANDEGAYNEQFF.